This TCR beta chain came from a study of T cells expressing NK-cell markers. CDR3 length: 15 residues. From germline, CDR1 is LGHDT and CDR2 YNNKEL (reference sequence). Comments on this clonotype: Its target is unknown.

TCRdb reprocessed the 5' RACE reads and keeps a single row for each CDR3 protein, giving no DNA. The table for this sample gives 200,000 to 300,000 distinct CDR3 sequences. Points from the study as a whole: Dominant NKG2C+ clonotypes in 5 or 6 donors made up about 1.0-8% of CD8+ T cells.

The sequencing input was blood T cells: a sorted CD56 or NKG2C T cell subset, CD4+ or CD8+ T cells, or bulk PBMC T cells (not recorded which). This rearrangement joins TRBV3-1 to TRBJ1-6; TCRdb lists TRBD1, though no DNA is available to test this call. This TCR was sampled from a man between 18 and 29 years old in good health. CDR3 sequence: CASSQVSRRHSPLHF.